Described below is a single T cell receptor (beta chain) sequence and its context. The data originate from a study of blood T cell repertoires in COVID-19. Study background: COVID-19 samples collected from the United States, Italy and Spain covered acute and convalescent phases. Sources were T cells, B-cell-depleted T cells, or PBMCs; the material itself was cDNA or gDNA.

In the original workflow: Estimated nucleated cell counts came from reference gene primer amplification. Data came from immunoSEQ multiplex PCR; TCRdb stores just in-frame clones and leaves some out. V, J and clone size reflect that table, while D and trimming were determined from the DNA. The data hold 140,000 to 150,000 clones, with around nine tenths observed a single time. The CDR3 has 16 residues. Trimming removed 4 bases at V and 2 bases at J, with 15 bases between. CDR1 and CDR2 from the germline V gene are SGHNT and YYREEE (reference sequence). The TCR was taken from a man aged 55 to 70 with active or convalescent COVID-19. Sequencing was done on a sample of peripheral blood. The gene calls are TRBV5-4 and TRBJ2-2; TRBD2 might be the D (6 bases). CDR3 residues: CASSPEGGFNTGELFF. The CDR3 bases are TGTGCCAGCAGCCCGGAGGGCGGGTTCAACACCGGGGAGCTGTTTTTT.